This T cell receptor (beta chain) was identified in a study of T cell responses to AZD1222 COVID-19 vaccine. Whole-study results and caveats: The donor group comprised mostly white British people and more females; the analysis possibly underestimated clonal diversity.

V was shortened by 9 bases and J by 3 bases, with 21 bases between the two germline ends. The CDR3 runs to 16 residues. Per germline, CDR1 SGHDN and CDR2 FVKESK. Worth noting for this clone: The antigen is undetermined.

Assay: immunoSEQ multiplex PCR; the TCRdb copy retains only in-frame clones and omits some. This sample carries about 98,000 clones, nearly 90% of them seen once, and the ten largest clones take under 7%. This specimen was peripheral blood, taken on day 0 of AZD1222 vaccination. The TCR originated in an adult in good health. V usage is TRBV14 and J usage is TRBJ1-5; TRBD1 is a possible D gene (5 bases). CDR3 sequence reads: CASKPWSQGSNQPQHF. CDR3 nucleotides: TGTGCCAGTAAGCCGTGGTCCCAGGGCTCCAATCAGCCCCAGCATTTT.